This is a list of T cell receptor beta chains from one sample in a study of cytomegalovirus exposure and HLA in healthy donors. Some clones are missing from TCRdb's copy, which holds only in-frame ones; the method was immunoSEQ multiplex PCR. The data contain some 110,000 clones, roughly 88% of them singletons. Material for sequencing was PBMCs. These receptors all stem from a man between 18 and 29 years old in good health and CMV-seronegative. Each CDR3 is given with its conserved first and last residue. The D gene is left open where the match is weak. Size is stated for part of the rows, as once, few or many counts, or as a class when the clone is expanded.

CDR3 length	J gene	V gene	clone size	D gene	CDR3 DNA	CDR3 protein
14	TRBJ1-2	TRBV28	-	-	TGTGCCAGCAGTTTATCAGTAACAGGTGCTGGCTACACCTTC	CASSLSVTGAGYTF
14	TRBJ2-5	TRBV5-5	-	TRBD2	TGTGCCAGCAGCCCTACTAGCGGGCAAGAGACCCAGTACTTC	CASSPTSGQETQYF
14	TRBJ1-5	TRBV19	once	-	TGTGCCAGTAGTATCCAGGGTAGCAATCAGCCCCAGCATTTT	CASSIQGSNQPQHF
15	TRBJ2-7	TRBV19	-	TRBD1	TGTGCCAGTAGTACCTTTCGACAGGGAACCTACGAGCAGTACTTC	CASSTFRQGTYEQYF
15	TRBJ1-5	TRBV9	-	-	TGTGCCAGCAGCGCCGGAGGAAATAGCAATCAGCCCCAGCATTTT	CASSAGGNSNQPQHF
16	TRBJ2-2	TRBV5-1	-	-	TGCGCCAGCAGCTTGGCGATCGGGTCGAACACCGGGGAGCTGTTTTTT	CASSLAIGSNTGELFF
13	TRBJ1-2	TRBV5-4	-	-	TGTGCCAGCAGCTTGGTAGGGGATTATGGCTACACCTTC	CASSLVGDYGYTF
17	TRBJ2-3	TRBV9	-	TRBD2	TGTGCCAGCAGCGTACCAAAAGCAGCGGGGAACACAGATACGCAGTATTTT	CASSVPKAAGNTDTQYF
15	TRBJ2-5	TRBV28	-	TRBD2	TGTGCCAGCAGCCCAGGGACTAGCGGGAGAGAGACCCAGTACTTC	CASSPGTSGRETQYF
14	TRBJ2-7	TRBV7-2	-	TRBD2	TGTGCCAGCAGCTTAGCCCGGGGGGTTTACGAGCAGTACTTC	CASSLARGVYEQYF
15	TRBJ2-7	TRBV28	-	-	TGTGCCAGCAGCTTGGACCCGACAGTTGCCTACGAGCAGTACTTC	CASSLDPTVAYEQYF
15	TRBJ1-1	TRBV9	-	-	TGTGCCAGCAGCCTAAACGGGCTCCCGGGGACTGAAGCTTTCTTT	CASSLNGLPGTEAFF
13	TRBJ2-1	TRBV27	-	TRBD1	TGTGCCAGCAAAGACAGGGGGCCCAATGAGCAGTTCTTC	CASKDRGPNEQFF
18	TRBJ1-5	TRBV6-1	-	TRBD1	TGTGCCAGCAGTAAAGGACAGGGGACCCGATATAGCAATCAGCCCCAGCATTTT	CASSKGQGTRYSNQPQHF
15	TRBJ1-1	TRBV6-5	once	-	TGTGCCAGCAGCCCACCCCTTCAGGGCAAGACTGAAGCTTTCTTT	CASSPPLQGKTEAFF
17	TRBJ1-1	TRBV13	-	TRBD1	TGTGCCAGCAGCTTAAACAGGGGAAGGTGGGAGAACACTGAAGCTTTCTTT	CASSLNRGRWENTEAFF
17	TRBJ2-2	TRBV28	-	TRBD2	TGTGCCAGCAGTCAGACTAGCGGGAGGTTTTTAGCCGGGGAGCTGTTTTTT	CASSQTSGRFLAGELFF